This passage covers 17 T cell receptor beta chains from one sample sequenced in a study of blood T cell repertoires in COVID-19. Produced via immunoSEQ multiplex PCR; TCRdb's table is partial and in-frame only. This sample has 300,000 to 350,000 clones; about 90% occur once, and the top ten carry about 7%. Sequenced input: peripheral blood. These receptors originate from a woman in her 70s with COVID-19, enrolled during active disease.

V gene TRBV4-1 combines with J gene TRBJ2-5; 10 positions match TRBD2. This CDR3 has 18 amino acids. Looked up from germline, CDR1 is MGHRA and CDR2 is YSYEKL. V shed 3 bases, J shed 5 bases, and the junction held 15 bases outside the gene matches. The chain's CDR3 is CASSQGGLAGASRETQYF. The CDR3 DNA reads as TGCGCCAGCAGCCAGGGGGGGCTAGCGGGAGCTAGTAGGGAGACCCAGTACTTC.

Here the CDR3 reads CASSEAWGQYEQYF. The CDR3 DNA is TGTGCCAGTAGTGAGGCCTGGGGACAGTACGAGCAGTACTTC. This chain uses TRBV19 with TRBJ2-7, with 7 bases fitting TRBD1. J lost 4 bases, V lost 5 bases, and 8 bases had no gene match. This CDR3 spans 14 amino acids. The germline gives CDR1 LNHDA, CDR2 SQIVND (reference sequence).

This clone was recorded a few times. The CDR3 loop reads CASSYTSGGSYEQYF. In nucleotides, the CDR3 is TGTGCCAGCAGTTACACTAGCGGGGGCTCCTACGAGCAGTACTTC. The chain combines TRBV6-5 with TRBJ2-7; TRBD2 agrees at 11 bases. CDR1 is MNHEY, CDR2 SVGAGI, per germline. With V trimmed by 2 bases and J by 0 bases, 0 bases remained unmatched. The CDR3 sequence is 15 residues long.

The CDR3 DNA reads TGTGCCAGCAGCAACCCCGGGACAGGGGAGGGCTACACCTTC. The encoded protein is CASSNPGTGEGYTF. The chain couples TRBV7-9 to TRBJ1-2; 10 nucleotides match TRBD1. The CDR3 spans 14 residues. The trim removed 5 bases at V and 8 bases at J, leaving 8 bases unmatched. Germline loops: CDR1 SEHNR, CDR2 FQNEAQ (reference sequence).

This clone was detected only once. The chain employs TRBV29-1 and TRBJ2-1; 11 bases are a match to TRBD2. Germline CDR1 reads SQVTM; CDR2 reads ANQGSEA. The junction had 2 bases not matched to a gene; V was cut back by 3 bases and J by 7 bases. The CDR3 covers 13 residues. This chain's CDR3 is CSVDWTSGNEQFF. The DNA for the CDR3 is TGCAGCGTTGATTGGACTAGCGGGAATGAGCAGTTCTTC.

This CDR3 reads CASSWGQALGGGYTF. The CDR3 coding sequence is TGTGCCAGCAGCTGGGGACAGGCTCTGGGTGGAGGCTACACCTTC. The chain couples TRBV5-8 to TRBJ1-2; TRBD1 aligns across 8 bases. From germline, CDR1 is SGHTS and CDR2 YDEGEE. V lost 3 bases and J lost 8; bases outside the gene matches: 12. CDR3 length: 15 residues. Based on the CDR3 plus reference TRBV5-8 and TRBJ1-2, the full variable domain is EAGVTQSPTHLIKTRGQQATLRCSPISGHTSVYWYQQALGLGLQFLLWYDEGEERNRGNFPPRFSGRQFPNYSSELNVNALELEDSALYLCASSWGQALGGGYTFGSGTRLTVV.

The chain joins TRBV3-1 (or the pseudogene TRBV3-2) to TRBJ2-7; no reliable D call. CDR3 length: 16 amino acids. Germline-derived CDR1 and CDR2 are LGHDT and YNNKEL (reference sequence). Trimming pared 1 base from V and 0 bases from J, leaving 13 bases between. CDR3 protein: CASSQVISVPSYEQYF. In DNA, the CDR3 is TGTGCCAGCAGCCAAGTTATATCTGTCCCCTCCTACGAGCAGTACTTC.

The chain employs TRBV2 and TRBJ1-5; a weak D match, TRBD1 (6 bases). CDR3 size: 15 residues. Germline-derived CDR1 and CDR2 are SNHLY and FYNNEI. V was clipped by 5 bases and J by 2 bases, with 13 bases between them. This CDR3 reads CASSSTGLGNQPQHF. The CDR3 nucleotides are TGTGCCAGCAGTTCGACAGGTTTGGGCAATCAGCCCCAGCATTTT.

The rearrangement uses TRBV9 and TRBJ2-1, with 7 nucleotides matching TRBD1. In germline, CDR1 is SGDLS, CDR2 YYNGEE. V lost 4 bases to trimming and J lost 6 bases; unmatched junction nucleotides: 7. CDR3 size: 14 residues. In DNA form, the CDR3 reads TGTGCCAGCAGCCCTCAACAGGGGAGCAATGAGCAGTTCTTC. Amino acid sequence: CASSPQQGSNEQFF.

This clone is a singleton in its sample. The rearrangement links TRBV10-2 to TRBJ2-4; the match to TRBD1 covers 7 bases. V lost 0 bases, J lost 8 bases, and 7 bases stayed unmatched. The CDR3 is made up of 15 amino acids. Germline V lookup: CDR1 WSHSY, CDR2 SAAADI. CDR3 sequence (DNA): TGCGCCAGCAGTGAGTCGAGACTCCAGGGGGACATTCAGTACTTC. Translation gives CASSESRLQGDIQYF.

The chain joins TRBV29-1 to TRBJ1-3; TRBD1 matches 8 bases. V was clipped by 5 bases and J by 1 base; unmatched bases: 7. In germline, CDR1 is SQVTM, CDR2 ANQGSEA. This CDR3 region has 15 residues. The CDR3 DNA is TGCAGCGTTACCTCAGGGGGCAGATCTGGAAACACCATATATTTT. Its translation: CSVTSGGRSGNTIYF.

The CDR3 protein is CASSLRTDNYGYTF. CDR3 DNA: TGCGCCAGCAGCTTGCGGACAGATAACTATGGCTACACCTTC. The chain couples TRBV5-1 to TRBJ1-2; D is possibly TRBD1 (6 bases). Trimming took off 1 base at V and 1 base at J, with 8 bases between the two ends. Germline V CDR1 and CDR2: SGHRS, YFSETQ. The CDR3 is 14 amino acids.

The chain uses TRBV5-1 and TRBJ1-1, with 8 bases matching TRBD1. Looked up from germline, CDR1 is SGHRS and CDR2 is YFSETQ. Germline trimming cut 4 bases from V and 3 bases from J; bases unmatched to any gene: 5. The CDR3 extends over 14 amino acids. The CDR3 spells CASSARGPDTEAFF. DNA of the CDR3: TGCGCCAGCAGCGCCAGGGGGCCCGACACTGAAGCTTTCTTT.

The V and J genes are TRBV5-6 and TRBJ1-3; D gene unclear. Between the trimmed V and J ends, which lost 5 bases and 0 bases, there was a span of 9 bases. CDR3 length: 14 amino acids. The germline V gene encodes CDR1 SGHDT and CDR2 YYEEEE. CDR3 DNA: TGTGCCAGCAGATACCGGGACTCTGGAAACACCATATATTTT. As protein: CASRYRDSGNTIYF.

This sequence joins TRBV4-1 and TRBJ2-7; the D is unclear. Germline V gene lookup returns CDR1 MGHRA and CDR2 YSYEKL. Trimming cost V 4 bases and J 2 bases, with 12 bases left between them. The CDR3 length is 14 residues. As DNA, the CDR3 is TGCGCCAGCAGCCCTAACGGTCCCCCCTACGAGCAGTACTTC. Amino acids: CASSPNGPPYEQYF.

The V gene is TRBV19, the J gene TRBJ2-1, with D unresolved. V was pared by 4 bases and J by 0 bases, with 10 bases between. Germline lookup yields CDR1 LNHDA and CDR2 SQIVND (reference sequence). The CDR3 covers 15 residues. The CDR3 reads CASSTPRASYNEQFF. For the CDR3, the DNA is TGTGCCAGTAGTACCCCCCGCGCCTCCTACAATGAGCAGTTCTTC.

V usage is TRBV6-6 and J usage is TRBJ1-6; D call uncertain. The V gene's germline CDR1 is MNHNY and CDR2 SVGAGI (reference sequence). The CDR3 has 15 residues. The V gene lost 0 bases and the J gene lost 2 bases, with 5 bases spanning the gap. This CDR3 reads CASSYSDTYNSPLHF. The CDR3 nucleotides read TGTGCCAGCAGTTACTCCGACACCTATAATTCACCCCTCCACTTT.